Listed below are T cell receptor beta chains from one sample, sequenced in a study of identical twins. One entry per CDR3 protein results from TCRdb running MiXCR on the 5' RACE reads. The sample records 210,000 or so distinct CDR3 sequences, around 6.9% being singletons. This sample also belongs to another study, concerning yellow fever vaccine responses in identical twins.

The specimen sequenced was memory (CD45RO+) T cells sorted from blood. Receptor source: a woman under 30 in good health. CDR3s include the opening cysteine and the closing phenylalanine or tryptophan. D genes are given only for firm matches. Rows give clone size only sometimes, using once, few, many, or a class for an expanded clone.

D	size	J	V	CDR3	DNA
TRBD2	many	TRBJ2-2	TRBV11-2	CASSLRLAGVGTGELFF	TGTGCCAGCAGCTTACGACTAGCGGGAGTAGGCACCGGGGAGCTGTTTTTT
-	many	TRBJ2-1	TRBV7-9	CASSASAGGIYNEQFF	TGTGCCAGCAGCGCGAGTGCAGGTGGGATCTACAATGAGCAGTTCTTC
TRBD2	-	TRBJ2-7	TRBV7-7	CASSYGTSPYEQYF	TGTGCTAGCAGTTACGGGACTAGCCCTTACGAGCAGTACTTC
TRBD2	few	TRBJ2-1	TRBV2	CASSEAPAGEGPEQFF	TGTGCCAGCAGTGAAGCGCCAGCGGGAGAAGGCCCTGAGCAGTTCTTC
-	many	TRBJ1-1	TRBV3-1	CASSEGKGWSTEAFF	TGTGCCAGCAGCGAAGGGAAGGGCTGGAGCACTGAAGCTTTCTTT
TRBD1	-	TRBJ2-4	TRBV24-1	CATSEGQLAKNIQYF	TGTGCCACCAGTGAGGGACAGTTAGCCAAAAACATTCAGTACTTC
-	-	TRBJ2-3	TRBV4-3	CASSQASGSRTDTQYF	TGCGCCAGCAGCCAAGCGTCCGGAAGCCGCACAGATACGCAGTATTTT
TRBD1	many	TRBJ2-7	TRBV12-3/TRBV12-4	CASSLKTGASYEQYF	TGTGCCAGCAGTTTGAAGACAGGGGCCTCCTACGAGCAGTACTTC
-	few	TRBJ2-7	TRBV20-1	CSAPHRESSSSRGGEQYF	TGCAGTGCCCCACACCGGGAGTCTAGCTCCTCGCGAGGGGGGGAGCAGTACTTC
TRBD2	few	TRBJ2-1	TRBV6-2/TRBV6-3	CASIQTGGGYYNEQFF	TGTGCCAGCATCCAAACCGGCGGGGGTTACTACAATGAGCAGTTCTTC
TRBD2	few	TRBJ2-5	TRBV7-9	CASSFWTSVMETQYF	TGTGCCAGCAGCTTTTGGACTAGCGTGATGGAGACCCAGTACTTC
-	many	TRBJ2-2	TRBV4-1	CASSQDSDSGGGELFF	TGCGCCAGCAGCCAAGATTCGGACTCTGGGGGGGGGGAGCTGTTTTTT
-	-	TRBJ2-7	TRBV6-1	CASPKQVADSYEQYF	TGTGCCAGCCCGAAACAGGTAGCGGATTCCTACGAGCAGTACTTC
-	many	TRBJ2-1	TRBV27	CASSFLYDLGVGEQFF	TGTGCCAGCAGTTTCCTGTATGATTTGGGGGTTGGCGAGCAGTTCTTC
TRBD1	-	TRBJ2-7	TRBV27	CASSPQTGGGYEQYF	TGTGCCAGCAGTCCTCAGACAGGGGGCGGTTACGAGCAGTACTTC
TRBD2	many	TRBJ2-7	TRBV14	CASSQDRAGVYEQYF	TGTGCCAGCAGCCAAGATCGAGCGGGAGTTTACGAGCAGTACTTC
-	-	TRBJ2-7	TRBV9	CASSVAGTDYEQYF	TGTGCCAGCAGCGTAGCAGGGACCGATTACGAGCAGTACTTC
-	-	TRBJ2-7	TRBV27	CASSLSRGTYEQYF	TGTGCCAGCAGTTTATCCCGGGGGACCTACGAGCAGTACTTC
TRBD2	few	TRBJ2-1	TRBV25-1	CASSEERTSGSADEQFF	TGTGCCAGCAGTGAGGAACGGACTAGCGGGAGTGCCGATGAGCAGTTCTTC
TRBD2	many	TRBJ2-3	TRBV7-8	CASSPGLAGGLTDTQYF	TGTGCCAGCAGCCCGGGACTAGCGGGGGGATTGACAGATACGCAGTATTTT
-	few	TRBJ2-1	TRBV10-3	CAISDASRARSSSYNEQFF	TGTGCCATCAGTGATGCGTCTAGGGCCCGGAGTAGCTCCTACAATGAGCAGTTCTTC
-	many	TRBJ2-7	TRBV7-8	CASSLGPGSEQYF	TGTGCCAGCAGCTTAGGACCAGGTTCCGAGCAGTACTTC
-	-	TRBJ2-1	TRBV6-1	CASSEPGWGKFF	TGTGCCAGCAGTGAACCCGGGTGGGGGAAGTTCTTC
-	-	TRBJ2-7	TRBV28	CASSYREAYEQYF	TGTGCCAGCAGTTACAGGGAGGCCTACGAGCAGTACTTC
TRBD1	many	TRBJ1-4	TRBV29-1	CSVGRTGTGEKLFF	TGCAGCGTGGGCAGGACAGGGACAGGGGAAAAACTGTTTTTT
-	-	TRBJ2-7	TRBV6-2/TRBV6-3	CASSYPFRYEQYF	TGTGCCAGCAGTTACCCGTTTCGCTACGAGCAGTACTTC
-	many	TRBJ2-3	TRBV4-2	CASSQDPPGTYGQITDTQYF	TGTGCCAGCAGCCAAGATCCTCCGGGGACTTACGGTCAGATCACAGATACGCAGTATTTT
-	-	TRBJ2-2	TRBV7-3	CASSQAGGAGELFF	TGTGCCAGCAGCCAGGCAGGAGGGGCCGGGGAGCTGTTTTTT
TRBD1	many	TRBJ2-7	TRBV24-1	CATRQGADYEQYF	TGTGCCACCAGACAGGGGGCGGATTACGAGCAGTACTTC
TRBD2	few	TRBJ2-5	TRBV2	CASSVPGLGLAIETQYF	TGTGCCAGCAGTGTTCCTGGGCTCGGACTAGCGATAGAGACCCAGTACTTC
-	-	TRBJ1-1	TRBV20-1	CSASGNWNTEAFF	TGCAGTGCCTCTGGGAACTGGAACACTGAAGCTTTCTTT
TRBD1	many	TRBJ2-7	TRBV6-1	CASSRTGGNYEQYF	TGTGCCAGCAGCCGAACAGGGGGCAACTACGAGCAGTACTTC
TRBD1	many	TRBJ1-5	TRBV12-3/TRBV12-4	CASSQDRGYNQPQHF	TGTGCCAGCAGTCAAGACAGGGGTTACAATCAGCCCCAGCATTTT
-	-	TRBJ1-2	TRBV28	CASSLVVANYGYTF	TGTGCCAGCAGTTTAGTGGTCGCTAACTATGGCTACACCTTC
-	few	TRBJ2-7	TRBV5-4	CASSGGQSAAYEQYF	TGTGCCAGCAGCGGGGGACAAAGTGCAGCCTACGAGCAGTACTTC
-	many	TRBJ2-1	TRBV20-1	CSARRVGGPDKYNEQFF	TGCAGTGCTAGAAGGGTCGGGGGACCAGATAAATACAATGAGCAGTTCTTC
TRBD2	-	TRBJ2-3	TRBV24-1	CATSDPRAGARDTQYF	TGTGCCACCAGTGATCCCCGGGCGGGAGCCCGCGATACGCAGTATTTT
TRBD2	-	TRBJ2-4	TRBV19	CASSTPTSGRNIQYF	TGTGCCAGTAGTACACCGACTAGCGGGAGAAACATTCAGTACTTC
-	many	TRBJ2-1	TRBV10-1	CASSDMSGRDNEQFF	TGCGCCAGCAGTGATATGTCGGGTCGGGACAATGAGCAGTTCTTC
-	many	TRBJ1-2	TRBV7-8	CASSFLRGVGGYTF	TGTGCCAGCAGCTTTCTAAGGGGAGTGGGTGGCTACACCTTC
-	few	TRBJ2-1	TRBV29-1	CSVQHGDYEQFF	TGCAGCGTTCAACACGGGGACTATGAGCAGTTCTTC
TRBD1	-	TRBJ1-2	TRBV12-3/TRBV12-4	CASSLKGTGAGYTF	TGTGCCAGCAGTTTAAAAGGGACAGGGGCTGGCTACACCTTC
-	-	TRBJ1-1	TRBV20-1	CSARGDMNTEAFF	TGCAGTGCTAGAGGAGACATGAACACTGAAGCTTTCTTT
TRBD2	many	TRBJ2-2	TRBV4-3	CASSQALAGVSGELFF	TGCGCCAGCAGCCAAGCACTAGCGGGAGTCTCCGGGGAGCTGTTTTTT
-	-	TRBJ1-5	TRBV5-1	CASSVEGGTNQPQHF	TGCGCCAGCAGCGTTGAGGGGGGTACTAATCAGCCCCAGCATTTT
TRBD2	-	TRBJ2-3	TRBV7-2	CASSLGTSGSTDTQYF	TGTGCCAGCAGCTTAGGGACTAGCGGGAGCACAGATACGCAGTATTTT
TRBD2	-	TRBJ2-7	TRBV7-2	CASSHTSGGSYEQYF	TGTGCCAGCAGCCATACTAGCGGGGGCTCCTACGAGCAGTACTTC
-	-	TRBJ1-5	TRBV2	CASRETENQPQHF	TGTGCCAGCAGGGAGACAGAGAATCAGCCCCAGCATTTT